A single sample is the source of the 16 T cell receptor beta chains below, sequenced in a study of T cell changes during pregnancy in multiple sclerosis. Libraries were prepared by immunoSEQ multiplex PCR; TCRdb keeps only in-frame clonotypes and omits some of them. The sample consists of 50,000 to 70,000 clones, about 91% of them appearing once. Source: CD8+ T cells from peripheral blood mononuclear cells, taken before pregnancy. Receptors originate from a female donor with multiple sclerosis, enrolled in a pregnancy study.

This clone came up once. V and J are TRBV6-5 and TRBJ2-7, with 10 bases fitting TRBD2. V lost 6 bases to trimming and J lost 0 bases; unmatched junction nucleotides: 5. Germline V lookup: CDR1 MNHEY, CDR2 SVGAGI. The CDR3 is 15 amino acids. DNA for the CDR3: TGTGCCAGCAGGATCCTAGCGGGGGACTCCTACGAGCAGTACTTC. This gives the protein CASRILAGDSYEQYF.

The chain is built from TRBV9 and TRBJ1-4; 7 bases align to TRBD1. The CDR3 is 16 residues long. Germline CDR1 SGDLS, CDR2 YYNGEE. With 0 bases clipped from V and 8 bases from J, the junction kept 10 bases outside the gene matches. CDR3 bases: TGTGCCAGCAGCGTAGGGAGGGGGCGCGACAAGGAAAAACTGTTTTTT. Translating gives CASSVGRGRDKEKLFF.

This sequence joins TRBV7-9 and TRBJ2-5, with 8 bases fitting TRBD2. Trimming removed 5 bases from V and 5 bases from J; junction bases left unmatched: 7. This CDR3 is built from 14 residues. CDR1 and CDR2 from the germline V gene are SEHNR and FQNEAQ (reference sequence). CDR3 region: CASSPPPGGETQYF. CDR3 in DNA: TGTGCCAGCAGCCCCCCCCCGGGAGGGGAGACCCAGTACTTC.

This chain joins TRBV6-1 and TRBJ2-7; D perhaps matches TRBD1 (6 bases). The CDR3 runs to 16 residues. CDR1 and CDR2 (germline): MNHNS, SASEGT. Trimming stripped 3 bases from V and 2 bases from J, with 17 bases between. The CDR3 nucleotides read TGTGCCAGCAGTGACGGTTTAGGGGGAGCCCCCTACGAGCAGTACTTC. Protein sequence: CASSDGLGGAPYEQYF.

CDR3 amino acids: CASSLTGYEQYF. The DNA for the CDR3 is TGTGCCAGCAGCCTTACGGGTTACGAGCAGTACTTC. J is TRBJ2-7 and V is TRBV5-4, with D uncertain. The germline V gene has CDR1 SGHNT and CDR2 YYREEE (reference sequence). The V end lost 4 bases, the J end lost 4 bases, and 9 bases lay between the germline ends. The CDR3 extends over 12 amino acids. The whole variable domain, remainder taken from reference TRBV5-4 and TRBJ2-7, is ETGVTQSPTHLIKTRGQQVTLRCSSQSGHNTVSWYQQALGQGPQFIFQYYREEENGRGNFPPRFSGLQFPNYSSELNVNALELDDSALYLCASSLTGYEQYFGPGTRLTVT.

The J gene is TRBJ2-5, the V gene TRBV4-2; 8 positions agree with TRBD2. The CDR3 loop spans 15 amino acids. The trim removed 0 bases at V and 2 bases at J, leaving 2 bases unmatched. Germline assignment: CDR1 LGHNA and CDR2 YNFKEQ. Written as DNA, the CDR3 is TGTGCCAGCAGCCAAGATCGGGGGGGGCAAGAGACCCAGTACTTC. This encodes CASSQDRGGQETQYF.

J is TRBJ1-1 and V is TRBV6-6; TRBD1 agrees at 9 bases. Germline loops: CDR1 MNHNY, CDR2 SVGAGI (reference sequence). The CDR3 is 15 residues long. Trimming removed 7 bases from V and 0 bases from J; junction bases left unmatched: 6. CDR3 sequence (DNA): TGTGCCAGCACCTTAACAGGGGGCCTGAACACTGAAGCTTTCTTT. Its protein is CASTLTGGLNTEAFF.

The CDR3 region has the DNA TGTGCCAGCAGTGGGTCGAGGACAGGGGTGGTTGATACGCAGTATTTT. Protein product: CASSGSRTGVVDTQYF. The rearrangement links TRBV2 to TRBJ2-3; 9 bases map to TRBD1. Germline V gives CDR1 SNHLY, CDR2 FYNNEI. V lost 4 bases to trimming and J lost 6 bases; unmatched junction nucleotides: 11. The CDR3 is 16 residues long.

This rearrangement joins TRBV9 to TRBJ2-1; 7 nucleotides match TRBD1. V was pared by 6 bases and J by 6 bases, with 9 bases of the junction left unmatched. CDR3 size: 14 residues. Germline assignment: CDR1 SGDLS and CDR2 YYNGEE. CDR3 sequence: CASTPRTGFNEQFF. The CDR3 nucleotides read TGTGCCAGCACCCCAAGGACAGGCTTCAATGAGCAGTTCTTC.

This clone was observed a single time. This rearrangement joins TRBV5-1 to TRBJ2-7; 10 nucleotides align to TRBD2. The CDR3 spans 16 residues. The germline V gene encodes CDR1 SGHRS and CDR2 YFSETQ. After removal of 2 bases from V and 6 bases from J, the junction contained 11 bases not matched to a gene. The DNA of the CDR3 is TGCGCCAGCAGCTTAGGAGAGGCTAGCGGGGGATTCGAGCAGTACTTC. Encoded protein: CASSLGEASGGFEQYF.

The rearrangement joins TRBV9 to TRBJ2-5; D is unclear. The germline gives CDR1 SGDLS, CDR2 YYNGEE. Trimming shortened V by 3 bases and J by 3 bases, and 12 bases separated the two germline ends. CDR3 length equals 14 residues. As DNA, the CDR3 is TGTGCCAGCAGCGCCCCCTTTTCCGAAGAGACCCAGTACTTC. This translates into CASSAPFSEETQYF.

This rearrangement joins TRBV4-2 to TRBJ2-3; D is unresolved. Germline CDR1 LGHNA, CDR2 YNFKEQ. V was trimmed by 0 bases and J by 6 bases, leaving 13 bases between them. CDR3 length equals 15 residues. The CDR3 DNA is TGTGCCAGCAGCCAAGATTTCGCAACAGTCGATACGCAGTATTTT. It yields the protein CASSQDFATVDTQYF.

The V call is TRBV6-1, the J call TRBJ1-3; a possible D gene is TRBD1 (6 bases). V lost 4 bases, J lost 4 bases, and 17 bases lay in between. CDR1 is MNHNS and CDR2 is SASEGT in the germline V gene. The CDR3 loop spans 16 amino acids. The CDR3 bases are TGTGCCAGCAGTGCGAGGACAGCTCGGGTGGGAAACACCATATATTTT. This codes for CASSARTARVGNTIYF.

The rearrangement links TRBV27 to TRBJ1-6, with D unclear. The CDR3 totals 14 residues. V lost 4 bases to trimming and J lost 10 bases, with 14 bases between them. Germline-derived CDR1 and CDR2 are MNHEY and SMNVEV (reference sequence). The CDR3 sequence is CASSYNRPGSPLHF. CDR3 sequence (DNA): TGTGCCAGCAGTTATAACCGTCCGGGATCACCCCTCCACTTT.

CDR3 amino acids: CASSYSQGTYEQYF. Here the CDR3 DNA reads TGTGCCAGCAGTTACTCACAGGGAACCTACGAGCAGTACTTC. This sequence joins TRBV6-5 and TRBJ2-7; tentative D call: TRBD1 (6 bases). The CDR3 is 14 amino acids. The ends were cut back, 0 bases at V and 2 bases at J, with 8 bases in the middle. From germline, CDR1 is MNHEY and CDR2 SVGAGI.

The rearrangement joins TRBV15 to TRBJ2-1; 9 positions match TRBD2. The germline V gene has CDR1 LNHNV and CDR2 YYDKDF (reference sequence). This CDR3 contains 15 residues. V lost 1 base to trimming and J lost 9 bases; unmatched junction nucleotides: 7. Here the CDR3 reads CATSRGAGGPGEQFF. In DNA form, the CDR3 reads TGTGCCACCAGCAGAGGGGCGGGGGGGCCCGGTGAGCAGTTCTTC. Filled out from reference TRBV15 and TRBJ2-1, the complete variable domain reads DAMVIQNPRYQVTQFGKPVTLSCSQTLNHNVMYWYQQKSSQAPKLLFHYYDKDFNNEADTPDNFQSRRPNTSFCFLDIRSPGLGDTAMYLCATSRGAGGPGEQFFGPGTRLTVL.